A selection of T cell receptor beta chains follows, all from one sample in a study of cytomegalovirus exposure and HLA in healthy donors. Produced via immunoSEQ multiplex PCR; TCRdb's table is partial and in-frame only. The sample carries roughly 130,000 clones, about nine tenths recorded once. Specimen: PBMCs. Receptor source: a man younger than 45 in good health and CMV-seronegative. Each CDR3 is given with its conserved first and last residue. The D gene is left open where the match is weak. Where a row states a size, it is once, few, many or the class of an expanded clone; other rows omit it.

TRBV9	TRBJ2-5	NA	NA	CASSVDVSGGHQLTQYF	TGTGCCAGCAGCGTAGACGTCTCGGGGGGACACCAATTGACCCAGTACTTC
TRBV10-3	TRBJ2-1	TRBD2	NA	CAISPLGPTSGTYNEQFF	TGTGCCATCAGTCCCTTAGGCCCTACTAGCGGTACCTACAATGAGCAGTTCTTC
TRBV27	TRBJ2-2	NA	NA	CASSLWATGELFF	TGTGCCAGCAGTTTATGGGCCACCGGGGAGCTGTTTTTT
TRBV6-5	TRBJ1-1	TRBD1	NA	CASSANDRGTEAFF	TGTGCCAGCAGTGCAAACGACAGGGGAACTGAAGCTTTCTTT
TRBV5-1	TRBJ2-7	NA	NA	CASSFSQGSYEQYF	TGCGCCAGCAGCTTTTCGCAGGGTTCCTACGAGCAGTACTTC
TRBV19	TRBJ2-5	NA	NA	CASSMIRGETQYF	TGTGCCAGTAGTATGATAAGGGGGGAGACCCAGTACTTC
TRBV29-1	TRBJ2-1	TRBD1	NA	CSVEDPPGTVNNEQFF	TGCAGCGTTGAAGATCCCCCGGGGACAGTGAACAATGAGCAGTTCTTC
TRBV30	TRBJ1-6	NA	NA	CAWSEGQGLNSPLHF	TGTGCCTGGAGTGAAGGGCAGGGACTAAATTCACCCCTCCACTTT
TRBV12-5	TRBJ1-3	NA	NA	CASGLVVLGVGNTIYF	TGTGCTAGTGGTTTGGTAGTTCTGGGAGTTGGAAACACCATATATTTT
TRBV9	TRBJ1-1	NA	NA	CASSHSPSEGNTEAFF	TGTGCCAGCAGCCACTCCCCCTCCGAGGGGAACACTGAAGCTTTCTTT
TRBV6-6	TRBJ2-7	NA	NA	CASRTIYEQYF	TGTGCCAGCAGGACAATTTACGAGCAGTACTTC
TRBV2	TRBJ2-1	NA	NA	CASSARQAEEFF	TGTGCCAGCAGCGCCAGACAGGCAGAGGAGTTCTTC
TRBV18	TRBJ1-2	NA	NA	CASSLGEASGYGYTF	TGTGCCAGCTCCCTAGGGGAGGCGTCGGGCTATGGCTACACCTTC
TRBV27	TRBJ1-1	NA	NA	CASSWASGGEAFF	TGTGCCAGCAGTTGGGCTTCCGGAGGGGAAGCTTTCTTT
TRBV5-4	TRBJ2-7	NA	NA	CASTPDSSYEQYF	TGTGCCAGCACCCCGGACAGCTCCTACGAGCAGTACTTC
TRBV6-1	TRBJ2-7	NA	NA	CASSETLRGRSYEQYF	TGTGCCAGCAGTGAAACTTTGCGCGGGCGCTCCTACGAGCAGTACTTC
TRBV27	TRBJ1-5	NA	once	CASSSLSGGRPQHF	TGTGCCAGCAGTTCCCTTTCGGGGGGTCGGCCCCAGCATTTT
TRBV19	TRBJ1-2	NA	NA	CASSSTGRINYGYTF	TGTGCCAGTAGTTCAACAGGCAGGATTAACTATGGCTACACCTTC
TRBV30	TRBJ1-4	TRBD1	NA	CAWSVTGRTNEKLFF	TGTGCCTGGAGTGTGACAGGGAGGACTAATGAAAAACTGTTTTTT
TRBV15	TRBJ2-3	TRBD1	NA	CATSSRDRDTDTQYF	TGTGCCACCAGCAGTAGGGACAGAGACACAGATACGCAGTATTTT